Listed below are T cell receptor beta chains from one sample, sequenced in a study of T cell repertoires in cytomegalovirus infection. TCRdb reprocessed the reads with MiXCR, giving one entry per CDR3 protein. Of about 320,000 distinct CDR3 sequences listed, around 9.5% are singletons. The sequencing sample was made of PBMCs. Source of these receptors: a human donor in good health (CMV status not recorded). Some clones in this sample may be carry-over from other donors' samples. Both conserved end residues are part of each CDR3. The D gene is left open where the match is weak. The size entry is marked missing in some rows and otherwise reads once, few, many or a size class.

>TRBJ1-1|TRBD1|few|TRBV19
TGTGCCAGTAGGCGGACAGGGTCGACTTTCTTT
CASRRTGSTFF
>TRBJ2-3|TRBD2|many|TRBV7-2
TGTGCCAGCAGCACCCCCATTGGACTAGCGGGAGTTGATACGCAGTATTTT
CASSTPIGLAGVDTQYF
>TRBJ2-5|NA|NA|TRBV12-3/TRBV12-4
TGTGCCAGCAGTTTCGGACAAAACAAGCAAGAGACCCAGTACTTC
CASSFGQNKQETQYF
>TRBJ1-1|NA|NA|TRBV7-6
TGTGCCAGCAGCCCGCCCCAGGGCACTGAAGCTTTCTTT
CASSPPQGTEAFF
>TRBJ1-1|TRBD1|few|TRBV30
TGTGCCTGGAGTTACCAGGGGGAGAACACTGAAGCTTTCTTT
CAWSYQGENTEAFF
>TRBJ2-2|NA|many|TRBV4-1
TGCGCCAGCAGCCCCGTAAACGGGGAGCTGTTTTTT
CASSPVNGELFF
>TRBJ1-3|NA|NA|TRBV12-3/TRBV12-4
TGTGCCAGCAGCCAAAACAGGGTGAACACCATATATTTT
CASSQNRVNTIYF
>TRBJ1-5|NA|many|TRBV6-6
TGTGCCAGCACCCTCGGGGAAAGCAATCAGCCCCAGCATTTT
CASTLGESNQPQHF
>TRBJ2-5|NA|NA|TRBV6-5
TGTGCCAGCACTCGACGGAGGGGCAGCCAAGAGACCCAGTACTTC
CASTRRRGSQETQYF
>TRBJ2-7|NA|few|TRBV6-2/TRBV6-3
TGTGCCAGCAGTTACAAGAGGGGGTACGAGCAGTACTTC
CASSYKRGYEQYF
>TRBJ1-2|TRBD1|few|TRBV28
TGTGCCAGCAGACGAGTTGGGGACAGCACTAACTATGGCTACACCTTC
CASRRVGDSTNYGYTF
>TRBJ2-5|NA|few|TRBV10-2
TGCGCCAGCAGTGAGTCGGGTGAGGCGATACAAGAGACCCAGTACTTC
CASSESGEAIQETQYF
>TRBJ2-5|TRBD2|NA|TRBV7-2
TGTGCCAGCAGCACTAGCGGGGGGGCCTGGGAGACCCAGTACTTC
CASSTSGGAWETQYF
>TRBJ2-4|NA|few|TRBV15
TGTGCCACCAGCAGAGAGGCAGAGAGGAGCATTCAGTACTTC
CATSREAERSIQYF
>TRBJ2-3|NA|NA|TRBV20-1
TGCAGTGCGGTAGCTGTTGCGCAGTATTTT
CSAVAVAQYF
>TRBJ2-5|TRBD2|few|TRBV12-3/TRBV12-4
TGTGCCAGCAATTTAAAGGGGAGGAGCGGGGGGGACCGCCAGACCCAGTACTTC
CASNLKGRSGGDRQTQYF
>TRBJ2-5|TRBD1|many|TRBV7-2
TGTGCCAGCAGCTCCGACAGGGGGCTTAGGGAGACCCAGTACTTC
CASSSDRGLRETQYF
>TRBJ2-1|TRBD2|many|TRBV6-2/TRBV6-3
TGTGCCAGCAGTTACTCGGGGACTAGCGGGGTTTACAATGAGCAGTTCTTC
CASSYSGTSGVYNEQFF
>TRBJ2-3|NA|many|TRBV7-8
TGTGCCAGCAGCTTAGTCCCCAGGGGCACAGATACGCAGTATTTT
CASSLVPRGTDTQYF
>TRBJ1-1|NA|many|TRBV19
TGTGCCAGTAGGGGCAGAGAGAACACTGAAGCTTTCTTT
CASRGRENTEAFF
>TRBJ2-7|NA|many|TRBV7-2
TGTGCCAGCAGCCCTCGCTTTACAGGGTCGGACGAGCAGTACTTC
CASSPRFTGSDEQYF
>TRBJ1-5|TRBD1|many|TRBV7-8
TGTGCCAGCAGATCCGGACAGGGAATCGATCAGCCCCAGCATTTT
CASRSGQGIDQPQHF
>TRBJ2-7|NA|many|TRBV5-1
TGCGCCAGCAGCTTGGCTGGGGTAGCGGACTACGAGCAGTACTTC
CASSLAGVADYEQYF
>TRBJ1-6|NA|NA|TRBV20-1
TGCAGTGCTGCGGGAGTCTCCTATAATTCACCCCTCCACTTT
CSAAGVSYNSPLHF
>TRBJ2-5|NA|few|TRBV7-2
TGTGCCAGCAGCTTAGCTAGCATCACAGGGGCCCTAGCGGAGACCCAGTACTTC
CASSLASITGALAETQYF
>TRBJ1-1|NA|NA|TRBV7-9
TGTGCCAGCTGGCGGGCAGGAAAGAACACTGAAGCTTTCTTT
CASWRAGKNTEAFF
>TRBJ1-1|TRBD1|few|TRBV19
TGTGCCAGTACCTACGACAGGGGGCTGCGAGCTTTCTTT
CASTYDRGLRAFF
>TRBJ2-1|TRBD2|NA|TRBV7-9
TGTGCCAGCAGCGGGGGGGACAATGAGCAGTTCTTC
CASSGGDNEQFF
>TRBJ1-3|NA|NA|TRBV7-3
TGTGCCAGCAGCTCGGGGAATGGAAACACCATATATTTT
CASSSGNGNTIYF
>TRBJ2-1|NA|many|TRBV12-3/TRBV12-4
TGTGCCAGCAAACACAGGCAAAGCTCCTACAATGAGCAGTTCTTC
CASKHRQSSYNEQFF
>TRBJ2-1|TRBD2|NA|TRBV6-6
TGTGCCAGCAGTTCCCCTTTCAGATTACTAGCGGAGCAGTTCTTC
CASSSPFRLLAEQFF
>TRBJ2-2|TRBD2|NA|TRBV7-2
TGTGCCAGCAGCTCCCCGAGCCTAGCGGGGGGTGCGAACACCGGGGAGCTGTTTTTT
CASSSPSLAGGANTGELFF
>TRBJ2-3|NA|many|TRBV7-2
TGTGCCAGCAGCTTCGTCGAGGGGACGGATACGCAGTATTTT
CASSFVEGTDTQYF
>TRBJ2-7|TRBD1|NA|TRBV11-2
TGTGCCAGCAGCTCCCAGGGGGCGTTCTCCTACGAGCAGTACTTC
CASSSQGAFSYEQYF
>TRBJ2-7|NA|few|TRBV29-1
TGCAGCGTTCAGGACTACGAGCAGTACTTC
CSVQDYEQYF
>TRBJ2-6|NA|many|TRBV7-2
TGTGCCAGCAGCAGGGGACGTAACTCTGGGGCCAACGTCCTGACTTTC
CASSRGRNSGANVLTF
>TRBJ2-1|NA|NA|TRBV7-6
TGTGCCAGCAGCTCCACCACGAGCTCCTACAATGAGCAGTTCTTC
CASSSTTSSYNEQFF
>TRBJ1-1|NA|many|TRBV6-2/TRBV6-3
TGTGCCAGCAGCCGCCGCCAGGGCACTGAAGCTTTCTTT
CASSRRQGTEAFF
>TRBJ2-5|TRBD2|many|TRBV12-3/TRBV12-4
TGTGCCAGCAGTCCCCGGCGAGCGGGGGGTAAAGAGACCCAGTACTTC
CASSPRRAGGKETQYF
>TRBJ1-1|NA|many|TRBV13
TGTGCCAGCAGCTTAGGCGGGACGGGAACCACTGAAGCTTTCTTT
CASSLGGTGTTEAFF
>TRBJ1-2|TRBD1|NA|TRBV12-3/TRBV12-4
TGTGCCAGCAGTGTACAGGGGCGGAGTGGCTACACCTTC
CASSVQGRSGYTF
>TRBJ2-7|NA|many|TRBV7-2
TGTGCCAGCAGCCCCCTCGGACAGGGAGGGTCCCGGGAGCAGTACTTC
CASSPLGQGGSREQYF
>TRBJ2-5|TRBD2|many|TRBV7-3
TGTGCCAGCACCCCGCCCCCTCGAGCGGGGCATGGGACCCAGTACTTC
CASTPPPRAGHGTQYF
>TRBJ2-4|NA|many|TRBV4-2
TGTGCCAGCAGCCAGGCTCTCAGGGCGGAAAACATTCAGTACTTC
CASSQALRAENIQYF
>TRBJ1-1|NA|few|TRBV9
TGTGCCAGCAGCGTAGACCCAGATATGAACACTGAGGCTTTCTTT
CASSVDPDMNTEAFF
>TRBJ2-3|NA|many|TRBV7-2
TGTGCCAGCAGCTCGCCCCTCACAGATACGCAGTATTTT
CASSSPLTDTQYF
>TRBJ2-1|TRBD2|NA|TRBV6-7
TGTGCCAGCAGTTACTCGACTAGCGGGGTGTTCAATGAGCAGTTCTTC
CASSYSTSGVFNEQFF
>TRBJ2-1|NA|few|TRBV6-2/TRBV6-3
TGTGCCAGCAGTTATCCCCGGAGCGAGCAGTTCTTC
CASSYPRSEQFF